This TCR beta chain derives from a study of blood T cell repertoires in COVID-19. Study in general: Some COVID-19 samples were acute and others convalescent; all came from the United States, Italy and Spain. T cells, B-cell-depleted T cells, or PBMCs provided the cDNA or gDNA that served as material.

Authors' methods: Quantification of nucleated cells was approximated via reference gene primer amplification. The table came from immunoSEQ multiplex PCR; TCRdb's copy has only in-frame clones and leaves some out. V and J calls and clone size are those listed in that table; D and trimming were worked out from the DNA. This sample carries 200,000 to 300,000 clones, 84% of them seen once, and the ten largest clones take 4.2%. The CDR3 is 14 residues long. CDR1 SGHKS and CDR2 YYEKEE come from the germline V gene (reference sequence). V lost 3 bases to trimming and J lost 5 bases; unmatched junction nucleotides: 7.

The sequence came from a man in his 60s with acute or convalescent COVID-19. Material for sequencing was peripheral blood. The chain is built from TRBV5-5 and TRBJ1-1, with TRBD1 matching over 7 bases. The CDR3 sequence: CASSWDSLITEAFF. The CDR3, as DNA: TGTGCCAGCAGCTGGGACAGCTTAATTACTGAAGCTTTCTTT. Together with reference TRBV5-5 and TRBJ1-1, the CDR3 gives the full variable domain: DAGVTQSPTHLIKTRGQQVTLRCSPISGHKSVSWYQQVLGQGPQFIFQYYEKEERGRGNFPDRFSARQFPNYSSELNVNALLLGDSALYLCASSWDSLITEAFFGQGTRLTVV.